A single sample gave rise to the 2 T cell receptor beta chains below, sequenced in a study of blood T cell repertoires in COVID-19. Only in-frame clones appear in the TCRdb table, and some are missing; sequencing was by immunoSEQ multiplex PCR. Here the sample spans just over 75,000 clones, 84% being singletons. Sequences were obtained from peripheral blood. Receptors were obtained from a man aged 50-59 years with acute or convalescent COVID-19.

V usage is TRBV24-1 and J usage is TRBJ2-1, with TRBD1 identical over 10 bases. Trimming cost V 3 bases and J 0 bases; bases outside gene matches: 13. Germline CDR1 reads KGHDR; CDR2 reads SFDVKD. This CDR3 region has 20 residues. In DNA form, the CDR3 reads TGTGCCACCAGTGATCCCAAGGACAGGGGGAATCCTGACTCCTACAATGAGCAGTTCTTC. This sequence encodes CATSDPKDRGNPDSYNEQFF.

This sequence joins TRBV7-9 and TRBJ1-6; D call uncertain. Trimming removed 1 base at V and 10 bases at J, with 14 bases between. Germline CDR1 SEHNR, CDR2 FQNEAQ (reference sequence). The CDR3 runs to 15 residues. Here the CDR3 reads CASSLVSGSESPLHF. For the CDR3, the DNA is TGTGCCAGCAGCTTAGTATCGGGTTCTGAGTCACCCCTCCACTTT.